Given below is one TCR beta chain in context. As processed by the authors: Estimation of nucleated cell counts relied on the amplification of reference gene primers. Assay used: immunoSEQ multiplex PCR; TCRdb lists only in-frame clones, some missing. The V and J calls and clone size come from that table; D and trimming were worked out from the DNA. The sample lists about 75,000 clones, approximately 90% occurring once. The data were obtained in a study of blood T cell repertoires in COVID-19. As for the study in general: Acute-phase and convalescent COVID-19 samples originated in the United States, Italy and Spain. T cells, B-cell-depleted T cells, or PBMCs provided the cDNA or gDNA that served as material.

Germline CDR1 LNHDA, CDR2 SQIVND (reference sequence). V lost 7 bases and J 3 bases, leaving 16 bases between the germline ends. The length of the CDR3 is 16 residues. The source of this sequence is a human donor in a cohort sampled during active COVID-19. The sample consisted of peripheral blood. V and J are TRBV19 and TRBJ1-6; possible D gene TRBD1, 5 bases. CDR3 coding DNA: TGTGCCAGTACTCCGCAAGGGGCAGGCTATAATTCACCCCTCCACTTT. It translates to CASTPQGAGYNSPLHF.